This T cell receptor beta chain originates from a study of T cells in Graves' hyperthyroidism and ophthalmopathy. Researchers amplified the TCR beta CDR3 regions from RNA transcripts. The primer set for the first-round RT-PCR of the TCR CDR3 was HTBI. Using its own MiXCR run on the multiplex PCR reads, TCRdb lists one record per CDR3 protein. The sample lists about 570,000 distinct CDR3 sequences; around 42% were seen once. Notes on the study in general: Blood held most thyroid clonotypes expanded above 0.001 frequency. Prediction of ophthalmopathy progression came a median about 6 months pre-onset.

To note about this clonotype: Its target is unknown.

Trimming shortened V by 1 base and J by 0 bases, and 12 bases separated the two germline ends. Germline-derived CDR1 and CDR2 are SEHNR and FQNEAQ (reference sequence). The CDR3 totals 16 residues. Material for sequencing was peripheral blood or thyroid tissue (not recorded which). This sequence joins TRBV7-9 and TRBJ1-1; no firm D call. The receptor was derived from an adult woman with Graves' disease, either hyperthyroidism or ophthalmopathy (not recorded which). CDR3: CASSLVRGSLNTEAFF. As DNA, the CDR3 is TGTGCCAGCAGCTTAGTGCGGGGAAGTTTGAACACTGAAGCTTTCTTT.